This TCR beta chain was identified in a study of blood T cell repertoires in COVID-19 (dated by TCRdb to the early 2020s). With regard to the full study: Samples from collaborators originated in the United States, Italy and Spain and spanned both the acute and convalescent phases of COVID-19. The repertoires were released in a freely available public database intended as a resource for research on the immune response to SARS-CoV-2. Nearly every sample came with metadata listing a de-identified subject ID, COVID-19 status, age in years and sex. The prospective study material was composed of cDNA or gDNA derived from T cells, B-cell-depleted T cells, or PBMCs. The samples were drawn from two sources: the first 160 participants of the ongoing ImmuneRACE study, and about 1,300 subjects contributed by 6 global collaborators. Where available, HLA class I and class II types were taken from metadata supplied by the sample provider and were not determined by assay-based typing. Subjects who had been exposed to COVID-19, were actively infected with it, or had recovered from it provided the deeply sampled blood TCRbeta repertoires that made up the dataset. Overall study results and their limits: Clinical and demographic metadata were provided uncurated, with the amount varying by source and participant.

The immunoSEQ Assay, a bias-controlled multiplex PCR, was used to amplify TCRbeta CDR3 regions from genomic DNA. On the study's bioinformatics: The number of nucleated cells in each sample was estimated by amplification of reference gene primers within the assay. Sequence reads were collapsed and filtered to measure the absolute abundance of every unique TCRbeta CDR3 rearrangement. For each sample, productive Simpson clonality was calculated by taking the square root of Simpson's diversity index across productive rearrangements. In its TCRdb copy, this immuneACCESS table keeps in-frame sequences only and misses some clones. Where compared with another copy, unresolved V genes explain less than half of these, and the others have no known cause. V, J and clone size derive from that table, while D and trimming were established from the DNA sequence. Across this sample there are about 73,000 clones, with over 65% seen only once. The ten largest clones add up to around 4% of the sample.

The germline V gene (reference sequence) gives CDR1 as LGHDT and CDR2 as YNNKEL. V is pared back by 4 bases and J by 3 bases, with 9 bases lying between the germline termini. There are 13 amino acids in the CDR3, from cysteine to phenylalanine inclusive. Only CDR3 DNA remains: 39 bases, in frame from the first base. Whole blood was collected in K2EDTA tubes by collaborating institutions according to the institutions' own protocols. For TCRbeta analysis, collaborator samples were shipped as frozen whole blood, as isolated PBMCs, or as DNA extracted from either sample type. In the case of this clone: The clone's antigen remains unknown. Base-call qualities are not available, and no considerably larger clone is one nucleotide away.

Sequencing was carried out using peripheral blood. Rearrangement joined TRBV3-1 (or the pseudogene TRBV3-2) to TRBJ1-2; too little of a D gene remains to name it. The receptor was derived from a woman aged 55-69 years with acute or convalescent COVID-19. The bases read TGTGCCAGCAGCCCCACTAAGGACTATGGCTACACCTTC. The encoded protein is CASSPTKDYGYTF.